Below are 23 T cell receptor beta chains sequenced from a single sample in a study of cytomegalovirus exposure and HLA in healthy donors. The primer mix had 60 Vbeta and 13 Jbeta primers. Produced via immunoSEQ multiplex PCR; TCRdb's table is partial and in-frame only. The data show about 140,000 clones, less than 85% seen once. The sequencing sample was made of PBMCs. All receptors derive from a man in his forties or fifties in good health and CMV-seronegative.

V usage is TRBV7-6 and J usage is TRBJ2-2; the D gene is possibly TRBD1 (6 bases). This CDR3 has 17 amino acids. Per germline, CDR1 SGHVS and CDR2 FNYEAQ. V lost 4 bases to trimming and J lost 0 bases, with 15 bases between them. The CDR3 spells CASSWQHRVANTGELFF. CDR3 nucleotide sequence: TGTGCCAGCAGCTGGCAACACAGGGTCGCGAACACCGGGGAGCTGTTTTTT.

The rearrangement joins TRBV4-1 to TRBJ2-5; D is possibly TRBD1 (6 bases). This CDR3 contains 15 residues. V lost 2 bases and J lost 9, with 19 bases in between. The germline V gene has CDR1 MGHRA and CDR2 YSYEKL. The CDR3, as DNA: TGCGCCAGCAGCCAACCTGGGGGCGGGTCAGGGGCCCAGTACTTC. Protein sequence: CASSQPGGGSGAQYF.

The chain is built from TRBV15 and TRBJ2-1; maybe TRBD2 (7 bases). Germline V lookup: CDR1 LNHNV, CDR2 YYDKDF (reference sequence). The germline V and J ends were trimmed by 3 bases and 9 bases, with 18 bases remaining between them. The CDR3 extends over 15 amino acids. The DNA for the CDR3 is TGTGCCACCAGCAGTGTGGGGGCGGGGGAGGGTGAGCAGTTCTTC. Encoded protein: CATSSVGAGEGEQFF.

This sequence joins TRBV6-9 and TRBJ2-7; D might be TRBD1 (5 bases). Trimming left V 2 bases short and J 6 bases short, with 14 bases between. This CDR3 has 14 amino acids. Per the germline V gene, CDR1 is MNHGY and CDR2 is SVAAGI. CDR3 loop: CASSYPREMSEQYF. The CDR3 DNA reads as TGTGCCAGCAGTTATCCCAGGGAAATGAGCGAGCAGTACTTC.

V usage is TRBV18 and J usage is TRBJ2-2; weak D call: TRBD1 (5 bases). Germline CDR1 and CDR2: KGHSH and LQKENI. This CDR3 is built from 14 residues. V was cut by 3 bases and J by 4 bases, with 9 bases left in between. The CDR3 reads CASSPGATTGELFF. In nucleotides, the CDR3 is TGTGCCAGCTCACCTGGGGCTACCACCGGGGAGCTGTTTTTT.

The V and J genes are TRBV29-1 and TRBJ2-1; 8 bases map to TRBD2. CDR3 length equals 14 residues. The V and J ends lost 6 bases and 8 bases, in that order; junction bases with no gene match: 12. Germline CDR1 is SQVTM and CDR2 is ANQGSEA. CDR3 loop: CSVAGTRIGYEQFF. The CDR3 DNA reads as TGCAGCGTGGCTGGGACTAGGATTGGCTATGAGCAGTTCTTC.

V gene TRBV7-9 combines with J gene TRBJ2-7, with D hard to call. Trimming left V 1 base short and J 7 bases short, with 14 bases between. Per the germline V gene, CDR1 is SEHNR and CDR2 is FQNEAQ (reference sequence). The CDR3 totals 14 residues. The CDR3 DNA sequence: TGTGCCAGCAGCTTAGAAGGTGCCCTGCGGGAGCAGTACTTC. It is translated as CASSLEGALREQYF. The whole variable domain, filled in from reference TRBV7-9 and TRBJ2-7, reads DTGVSQNPRHKITKRGQNVTFRCDPISEHNRLYWYRQTLGQGPEFLTYFQNEAQLEKSRLLSDRFSAERPKGSFSTLEIQRTEQGDSAMYLCASSLEGALREQYFGPGTRLTVT.

This clone was counted a few times. This chain connects TRBV6-1 to TRBJ2-7, with D possibly matching TRBD1 (6 bases). The length of the CDR3 is 13 residues. The germline V gene has CDR1 MNHNS and CDR2 SASEGT. V lost 10 bases to trimming and J lost 13 bases, with 26 bases between them. The CDR3 is CATVGTRHGLSYF. The DNA for the CDR3 is TGTGCCACCGTTGGGACACGGCACGGTTTGTCCTACTTC.

This clone came up once. The DNA of the CDR3 is TGTGCCAGCAGCCCCTTGGACGGAGGGCAAGCCTACGAGCAGTACTTC. It yields the protein CASSPLDGGQAYEQYF. The chain couples TRBV7-9 to TRBJ2-7, with D tentatively TRBD2 (6 bases). The CDR3 is 16 residues long. Germline V lookup: CDR1 SEHNR, CDR2 FQNEAQ (reference sequence). The V gene lost 5 bases and the J gene lost 2 bases, with 19 bases spanning the gap.

The rearrangement links TRBV19 to TRBJ1-2, with a weak D call TRBD1 (6 bases). Germline CDR1 LNHDA, CDR2 SQIVND (reference sequence). Deletions cut 4 bases from V and 0 bases from J, with 9 bases between. CDR3 length: 14 residues. The CDR3 protein is CASSTHRANYGYTF. Written as DNA, the CDR3 is TGTGCCAGTAGTACCCACAGGGCTAACTATGGCTACACCTTC. Full variable domain (missing parts from reference TRBV19 and TRBJ1-2): DGGITQSPKYLFRKEGQNVTLSCEQNLNHDAMYWYRQDPGQGLRLIYYSQIVNDFQKGDIAEGYSVSREKKESFPLTVTSAQKNPTAFYLCASSTHRANYGYTFGSGTRLTVV.

The rearrangement links TRBV14 to TRBJ2-3, with D perhaps matching TRBD2 (5 bases). The CDR3 extends over 14 amino acids. Deletions cut 8 bases from V and 4 bases from J, with 16 bases between. CDR1 and CDR2 from the germline V gene are SGHDN and FVKESK. In DNA, the CDR3 is TGTGCCAGCCAGAGCCGGGGTGGAGCAGATACGCAGTATTTT. Translated, it gives CASQSRGGADTQYF.

The V call is TRBV6-1, the J call TRBJ1-4, with D maybe TRBD1 (6 bases). Germline values: CDR1 MNHNS, CDR2 SASEGT. This CDR3 region has 15 residues. Trimming removed 2 bases from V and 6 bases from J, with 13 bases in between. This CDR3 reads CASSELGAGDEKLFF. CDR3 coding DNA: TGTGCCAGCAGTGAATTGGGGGCTGGAGATGAAAAACTGTTTTTT.

This clone was counted between two and nine times. The gene calls are TRBV11-1 and TRBJ1-6; D gene ambiguous. The germline CDR1 and CDR2 sequences are SGHAT and FQDESV (reference sequence). The V end lost 1 base, the J end lost 7 bases, and 11 bases lay between the germline ends. The CDR3 sequence is 15 residues long. In nucleotides, the CDR3 is TGTGCCAGCAGCTTAGATGCGGCAGCCAATTCACCCCTCCACTTT. It translates to CASSLDAAANSPLHF.

The chain links TRBV14 to TRBJ2-7, with no clear D. This CDR3 is built from 14 residues. The germline CDR1 and CDR2 sequences are SGHDN and FVKESK. Trimming removed 6 bases from V and 2 bases from J, with 14 bases in between. CDR3 sequence reads: CASSHSRFPYEQYF. CDR3 bases: TGTGCCAGCAGTCACAGCCGTTTCCCCTACGAGCAGTACTTC.

This clone has a handful of counts. The chain employs TRBV7-6 and TRBJ1-3; D perhaps matches TRBD1 (6 bases). With 5 bases removed from V and 0 bases from J, the gap between germline ends came to 11 bases. CDR1 and CDR2 from the germline V gene are SGHVS and FNYEAQ. CDR3 length equals 15 residues. The CDR3 region is CASSPRTVSGNTIYF. The CDR3 DNA is TGTGCCAGCAGCCCCAGGACAGTCTCTGGAAACACCATATATTTT. Variable domain in full (rest from reference TRBV7-6 and TRBJ1-3): GAGVSQSPRYKVTKRGQDVALRCDPISGHVSLYWYRQALGQGPEFLTYFNYEAQQDKSGLPNDRFSAERPEGSISTLTIQRTEQRDSAMYRCASSPRTVSGNTIYFGEGSWLTVV.

This chain joins TRBV5-1 and TRBJ2-3; TRBD2 is a possible D gene (5 bases). Germline V gene sequence: CDR1 SGHRS, CDR2 YFSETQ. The CDR3 extends over 14 amino acids. V was shortened by 6 bases and J by 0 bases, with 11 bases between the two germline ends. The CDR3 sequence is CASTRDGSTDTQYF. The CDR3 nucleotides are TGCGCCAGCACCCGGGATGGTAGCACAGATACGCAGTATTTT. The complete variable domain, with remaining parts taken from reference TRBV5-1 and TRBJ2-3, reads KAGVTQTPRYLIKTRGQQVTLSCSPISGHRSVSWYQQTPGQGLQFLFEYFSETQRNKGNFPGRFSGRQFSNSRSEMNVSTLELGDSALYLCASTRDGSTDTQYFGPGTRLTVL.

This chain connects TRBV6-1 to TRBJ2-4; a weak D match, TRBD2 (5 bases). Germline values: CDR1 MNHNS, CDR2 SASEGT. V lost 4 bases to trimming and J lost 0 bases, with 10 bases between them. The CDR3 sequence is 15 residues long. The CDR3 DNA sequence: TGTGCCAGCAGTGGCGGAGGTCTAGCCAAAAACATTCAGTACTTC. This translates into CASSGGGLAKNIQYF.

The chain uses TRBV7-2 and TRBJ2-3, with 15 positions matching TRBD2. The germline V gene has CDR1 SGHTA and CDR2 FQGNSA. The CDR3 spans 19 residues. Trimming took 4 bases from V and 0 from J; bases not matched to a gene: 8. CDR3 nucleotide sequence: TGTGCCAGCAGCTCTTCGGGACTAGCGGGGGGATTGAGCACAGATACGCAGTATTTT. Its translation: CASSSSGLAGGLSTDTQYF.

This chain links TRBV21-1 with TRBJ2-7; TRBD2 was called by the table and not checked on the DNA. TRBV21-1 is deemed a pseudogene. The CDR3 is made up of 14 amino acids. CDR3 nucleotides: TGTGCCAGCAGCAAAGGGTTATACGGCTACGAGCAGTACTTC. It yields the protein CASSKGLYGYEQYF.

This clone occurred once. The CDR3 DNA follows: TGTGCCAGCAGCCAAGTCTTCAGTGCCACGGGGAACACCATATATTTT. Amino acids: CASSQVFSATGNTIYF. J is TRBJ1-3 and V is TRBV14; D is undetermined. The CDR3 is 16 residues long. CDR1 and CDR2 (germline): SGHDN, FVKESK. The germline V and J ends were trimmed by 1 base and 7 bases, with 17 bases remaining between them.

This sequence joins TRBV29-1 and TRBJ2-1; TRBD1 aligns across 7 bases. Germline V gene lookup returns CDR1 SQVTM and CDR2 ANQGSEA. The CDR3 extends over 11 amino acids. Germline trimming cut 8 bases from V and 8 bases from J; bases unmatched to any gene: 6. CDR3 nucleotides: TGCAGCATATACAGGGGCCATGAGCAGTTCTTC. Amino acid sequence: CSIYRGHEQFF.

The CDR3 loop is CASSADRAETQYF. As DNA, the CDR3 is TGTGCCAGCAGCGCTGACAGGGCCGAGACCCAGTACTTC. The V call is TRBV11-2, the J call TRBJ2-5, with 7 positions matching TRBD1. CDR1 and CDR2 from the germline V gene are SGHAT and FQNNGV. The CDR3 has 13 amino acids. Trimming cost V 5 bases and J 5 bases; bases outside gene matches: 5.

This rearrangement joins TRBV7-8 to TRBJ2-1, with 14 bases aligning to TRBD2. The V segment lost 1 base and the J segment 2 bases; nucleotides outside the gene matches: 7. This CDR3 has 19 amino acids. Germline V gene sequence: CDR1 SGHVS, CDR2 FQNEAQ. CDR3 loop: CASSLEAPTSGRAYNEQFF. The CDR3 DNA is TGTGCCAGCAGCTTAGAGGCCCCGACTAGCGGGAGGGCCTACAATGAGCAGTTCTTC.